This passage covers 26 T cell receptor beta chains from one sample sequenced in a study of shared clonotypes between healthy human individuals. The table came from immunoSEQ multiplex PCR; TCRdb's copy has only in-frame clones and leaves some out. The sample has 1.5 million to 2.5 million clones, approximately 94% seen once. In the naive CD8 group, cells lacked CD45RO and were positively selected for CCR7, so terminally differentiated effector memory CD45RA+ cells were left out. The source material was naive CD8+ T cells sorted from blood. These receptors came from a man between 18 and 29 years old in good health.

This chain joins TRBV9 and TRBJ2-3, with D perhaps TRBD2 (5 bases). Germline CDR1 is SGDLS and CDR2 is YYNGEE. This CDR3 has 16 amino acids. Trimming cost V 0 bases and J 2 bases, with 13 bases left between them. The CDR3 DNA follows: TGTGCCAGCAGCGTAGTTCTTAGCGCTTACACAGATACGCAGTATTTT. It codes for CASSVVLSAYTDTQYF.

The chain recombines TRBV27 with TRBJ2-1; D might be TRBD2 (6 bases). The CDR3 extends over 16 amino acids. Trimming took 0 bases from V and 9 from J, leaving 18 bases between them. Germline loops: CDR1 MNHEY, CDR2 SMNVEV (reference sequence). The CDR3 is CASSLSATGVRGEQFF. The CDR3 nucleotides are TGTGCCAGCAGTTTATCCGCGACGGGAGTACGAGGTGAGCAGTTCTTC.

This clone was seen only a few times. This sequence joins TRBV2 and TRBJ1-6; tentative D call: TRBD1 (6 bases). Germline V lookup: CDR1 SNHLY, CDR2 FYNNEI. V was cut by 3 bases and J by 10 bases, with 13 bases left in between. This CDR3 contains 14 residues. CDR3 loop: CASSDSGTTSPLHF. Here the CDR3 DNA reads TGTGCCAGCAGTGATTCCGGGACAACCTCACCCCTCCACTTT.

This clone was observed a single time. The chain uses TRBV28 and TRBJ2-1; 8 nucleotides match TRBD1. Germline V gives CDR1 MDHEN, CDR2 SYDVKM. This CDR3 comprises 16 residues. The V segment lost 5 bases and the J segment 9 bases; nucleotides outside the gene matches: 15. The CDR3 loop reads CASSPRGQGAATEQFF. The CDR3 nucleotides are TGTGCCAGCAGTCCCCGAGGGCAGGGGGCGGCAACTGAGCAGTTCTTC.

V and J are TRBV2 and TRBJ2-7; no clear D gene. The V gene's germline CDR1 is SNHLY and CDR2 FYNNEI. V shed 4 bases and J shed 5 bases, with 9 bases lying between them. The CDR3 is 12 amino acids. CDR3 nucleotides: TGTGCCAGCAGTGGGACCCGAGACGAGCAGTACTTC. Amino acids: CASSGTRDEQYF.

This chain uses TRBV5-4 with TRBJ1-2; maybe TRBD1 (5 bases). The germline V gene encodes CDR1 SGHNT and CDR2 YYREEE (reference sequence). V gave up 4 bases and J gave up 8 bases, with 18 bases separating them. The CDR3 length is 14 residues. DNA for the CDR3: TGTGCCAGCAGCCAGATGTCCAGGGATTCAGGCTACACCTTC. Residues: CASSQMSRDSGYTF.

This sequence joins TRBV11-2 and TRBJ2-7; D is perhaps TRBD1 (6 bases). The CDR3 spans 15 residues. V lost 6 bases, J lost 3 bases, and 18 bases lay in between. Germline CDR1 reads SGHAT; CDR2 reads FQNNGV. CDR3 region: CASSLTGPLNYEQYF. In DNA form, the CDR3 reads TGTGCCAGCAGTCTCACAGGGCCCCTAAACTACGAGCAGTACTTC. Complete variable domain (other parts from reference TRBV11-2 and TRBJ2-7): EAGVAQSPRYKIIEKRQSVAFWCNPISGHATLYWYQQILGQGPKLLIQFQNNGVVDDSQLPKDRFSAERLKGVDSTLKIQPAKLEDSAVYLCASSLTGPLNYEQYFGPGTRLTVT.

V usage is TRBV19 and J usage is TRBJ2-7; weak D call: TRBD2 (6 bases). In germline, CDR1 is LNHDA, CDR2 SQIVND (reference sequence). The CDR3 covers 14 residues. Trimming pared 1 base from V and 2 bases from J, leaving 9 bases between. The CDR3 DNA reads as TGTGCCAGTAGTATAGGGGACTGGGCCTACGAGCAGTACTTC. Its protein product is CASSIGDWAYEQYF.

The CDR3 DNA is TGTGCCAGCAGCCCAGCACCGGCTAGTTGGCTCACAGATACGCAGTATTTT. Translating it yields CASSPAPASWLTDTQYF. This chain uses TRBV11-2 with TRBJ2-3; D call uncertain. With 5 bases removed from V and 2 bases from J, the gap between germline ends came to 20 bases. The CDR3 has 17 residues. Germline V CDR1 and CDR2: SGHAT, FQNNGV.

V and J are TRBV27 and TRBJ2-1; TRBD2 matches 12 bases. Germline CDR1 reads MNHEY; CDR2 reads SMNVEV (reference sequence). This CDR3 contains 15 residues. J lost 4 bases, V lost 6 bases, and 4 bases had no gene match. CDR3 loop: CASSDLAGGYNEQFF. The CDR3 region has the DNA TGTGCCAGCAGCGATCTAGCGGGGGGGTACAATGAGCAGTTCTTC.

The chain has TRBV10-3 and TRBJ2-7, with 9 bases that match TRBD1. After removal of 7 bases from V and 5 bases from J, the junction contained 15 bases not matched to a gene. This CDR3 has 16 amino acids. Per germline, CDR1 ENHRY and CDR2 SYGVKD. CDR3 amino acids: CAINLRDRAGIDEQYF. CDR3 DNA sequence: TGTGCCATCAACCTCCGGGACAGGGCCGGGATCGACGAGCAGTACTTC.

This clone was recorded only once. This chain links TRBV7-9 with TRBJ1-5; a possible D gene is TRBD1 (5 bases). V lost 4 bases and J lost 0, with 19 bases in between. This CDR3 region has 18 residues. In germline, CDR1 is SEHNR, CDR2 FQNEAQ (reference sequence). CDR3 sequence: CASSSPGAGIYSNQPQHF. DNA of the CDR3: TGTGCCAGCAGCTCCCCCGGGGCAGGCATTTATAGCAATCAGCCCCAGCATTTT.

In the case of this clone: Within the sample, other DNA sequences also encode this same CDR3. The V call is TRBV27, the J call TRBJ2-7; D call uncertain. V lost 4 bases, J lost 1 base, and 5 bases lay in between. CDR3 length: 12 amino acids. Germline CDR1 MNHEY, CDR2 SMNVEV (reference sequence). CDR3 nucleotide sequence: TGTGCCAGCAGTTCCCTTTCCTACGAGCAGTACTTC. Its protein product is CASSSLSYEQYF.

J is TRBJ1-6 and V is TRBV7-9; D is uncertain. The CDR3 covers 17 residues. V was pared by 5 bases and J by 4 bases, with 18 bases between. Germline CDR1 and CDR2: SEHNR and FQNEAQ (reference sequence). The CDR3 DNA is TGTGCCAGCAGCCCCCCGAACCAACCGGGGTATAATTCACCCCTCCACTTT. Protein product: CASSPPNQPGYNSPLHF.

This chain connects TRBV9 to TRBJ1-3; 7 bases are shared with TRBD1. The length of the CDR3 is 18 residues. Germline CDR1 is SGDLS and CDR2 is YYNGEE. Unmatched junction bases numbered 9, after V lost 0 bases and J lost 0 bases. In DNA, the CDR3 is TGTGCCAGCAGCGTAGTGGAGGGGGCGGCTGACTCTGGAAACACCATATATTTT. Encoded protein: CASSVVEGAADSGNTIYF.

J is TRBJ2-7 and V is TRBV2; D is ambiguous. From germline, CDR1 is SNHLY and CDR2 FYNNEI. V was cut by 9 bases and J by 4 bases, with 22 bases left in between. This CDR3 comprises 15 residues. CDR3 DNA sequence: TGTGCCAGTCTGACCTGGGGTACCGGGCTATACGAGCAGTACTTC. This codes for CASLTWGTGLYEQYF.

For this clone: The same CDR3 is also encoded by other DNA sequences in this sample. The CDR3 nucleotides are TGTGCCAGTCGTCAGGGGGGGAATCAGCCCCAGCATTTT. This encodes CASRQGGNQPQHF. V usage is TRBV19 and J usage is TRBJ1-5, with 7 bases identical to TRBD1. V dropped 8 bases and J dropped 4; count of bases not matched to a gene: 5. Germline V gene lookup returns CDR1 LNHDA and CDR2 SQIVND (reference sequence). This CDR3 comprises 13 residues.

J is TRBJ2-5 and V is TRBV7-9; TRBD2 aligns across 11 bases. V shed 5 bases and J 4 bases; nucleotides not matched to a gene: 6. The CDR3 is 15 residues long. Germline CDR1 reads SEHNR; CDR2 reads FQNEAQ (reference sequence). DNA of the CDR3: TGTGCCAGCAGCCAGGGACTAGCGGCTAGAGAGACCCAGTACTTC. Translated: CASSQGLAARETQYF.

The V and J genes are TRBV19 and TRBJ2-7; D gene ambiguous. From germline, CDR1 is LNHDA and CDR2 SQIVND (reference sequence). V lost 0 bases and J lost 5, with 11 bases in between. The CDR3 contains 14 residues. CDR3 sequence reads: CASSIDASADEQYF. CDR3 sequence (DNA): TGTGCCAGTAGTATAGACGCCTCGGCGGACGAGCAGTACTTC.

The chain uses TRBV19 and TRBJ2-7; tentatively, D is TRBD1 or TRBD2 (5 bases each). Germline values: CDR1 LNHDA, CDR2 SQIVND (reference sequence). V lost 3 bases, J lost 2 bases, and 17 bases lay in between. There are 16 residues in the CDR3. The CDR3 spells CASSIRDGALTYEQYF. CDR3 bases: TGTGCCAGTAGTATTCGGGACGGCGCTCTGACCTACGAGCAGTACTTC.

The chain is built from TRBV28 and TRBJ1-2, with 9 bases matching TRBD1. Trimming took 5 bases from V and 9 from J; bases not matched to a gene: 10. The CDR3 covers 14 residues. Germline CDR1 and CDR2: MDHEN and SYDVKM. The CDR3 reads CASSNYRDRDRYTF. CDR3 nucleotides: TGTGCCAGCAGTAACTACCGGGACAGGGACCGCTACACCTTC.

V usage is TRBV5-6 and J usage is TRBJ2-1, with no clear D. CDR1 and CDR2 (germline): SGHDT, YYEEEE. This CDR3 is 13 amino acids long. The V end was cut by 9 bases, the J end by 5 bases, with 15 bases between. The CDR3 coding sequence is TGTGCCACCAAAAGGTCGTTGCACAATGAGCAGTTCTTC. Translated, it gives CATKRSLHNEQFF.

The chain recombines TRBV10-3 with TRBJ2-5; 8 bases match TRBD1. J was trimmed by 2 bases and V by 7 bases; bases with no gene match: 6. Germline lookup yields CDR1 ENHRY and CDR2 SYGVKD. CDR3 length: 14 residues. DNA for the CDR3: TGTGCCATCAACGACAGGGGACCGCAAGAGACCCAGTACTTC. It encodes CAINDRGPQETQYF.

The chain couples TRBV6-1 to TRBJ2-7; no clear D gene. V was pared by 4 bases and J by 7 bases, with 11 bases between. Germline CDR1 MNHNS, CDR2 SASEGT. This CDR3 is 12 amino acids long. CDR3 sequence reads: CASSAPFREQYF. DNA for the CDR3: TGTGCCAGCAGTGCCCCATTCAGGGAGCAGTACTTC.

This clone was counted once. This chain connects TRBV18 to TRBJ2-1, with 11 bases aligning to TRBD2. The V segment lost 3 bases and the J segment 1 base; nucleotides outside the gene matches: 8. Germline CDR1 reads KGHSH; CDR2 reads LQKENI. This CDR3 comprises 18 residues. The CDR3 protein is CASSPLLAGVTSYNEQFF. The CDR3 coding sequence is TGTGCCAGCTCACCCCTACTAGCGGGAGTGACGTCCTACAATGAGCAGTTCTTC.

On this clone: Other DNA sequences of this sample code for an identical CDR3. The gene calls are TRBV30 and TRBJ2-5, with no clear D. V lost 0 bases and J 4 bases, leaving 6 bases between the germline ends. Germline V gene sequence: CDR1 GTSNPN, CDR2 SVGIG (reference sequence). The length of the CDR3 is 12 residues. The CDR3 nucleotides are TGTGCCTGGAGTGTATCTCCAGAGACCCAGTACTTC. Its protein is CAWSVSPETQYF. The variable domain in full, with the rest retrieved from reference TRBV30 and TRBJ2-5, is SQTIHQWPATLVQPVGSPLSLECTVEGTSNPNLYWYRQAAGRGLQLLFYSVGIGQISSEVPQNLSASRPQDRQFILSSKKLLLSDSGFYLCAWSVSPETQYFGPGTRLLVL.